A single sample gave rise to the 18 T cell receptor beta chains below, sequenced in a study of T cell responses to AZD1222 COVID-19 vaccine. Sequenced by immunoSEQ multiplex PCR; TCRdb stores in-frame clones only, minus some. The table has 65,000 to 75,000 clones, 88% seen once. Sequences were derived from peripheral blood, sampled 28 days after the second dose of the MenACWY control vaccine. These receptors came from an adult who received the MenACWY meningococcal vaccine as a control.

This sequence joins TRBV3-1 (or the pseudogene TRBV3-2) and TRBJ1-4; D unresolved. The CDR3 length is 15 residues. Trimming shortened V by 4 bases and J by 7 bases, and 16 bases separated the two germline ends. Germline V gene lookup returns CDR1 LGHDT and CDR2 YNNKEL (reference sequence). The CDR3 region is CASSPSLIGREKLFF. The CDR3 DNA follows: TGTGCCAGCAGCCCAAGTCTAATAGGGCGTGAAAAACTGTTTTTT.

This chain joins TRBV7-2 and TRBJ2-7; weak D call: TRBD1 (6 bases). This CDR3 contains 13 residues. CDR1 is SGHTA and CDR2 is FQGNSA in the germline V gene. V shed 4 bases and J shed 6 bases, with 13 bases lying between them. In DNA form, the CDR3 reads TGTGCCAGCAGCTCTACACAGGGTTTCGAGCAGTACTTC. It is translated as CASSSTQGFEQYF.

The chain joins TRBV15 to TRBJ2-6; unclear D gene. With 5 bases removed from V and 0 bases from J, the gap between germline ends came to 14 bases. Germline V gene lookup returns CDR1 LNHNV and CDR2 YYDKDF (reference sequence). CDR3 length: 17 amino acids. In DNA, the CDR3 is TGTGCCACCAGCTTGCTGGGGTGGGGCTCTGGGGCCAACGTCCTGACTTTC. It encodes CATSLLGWGSGANVLTF.

V gene TRBV19 combines with J gene TRBJ1-2, with D perhaps matching TRBD1 (6 bases). This CDR3 is 16 amino acids long. Germline lookup yields CDR1 LNHDA and CDR2 SQIVND (reference sequence). Trimming removed 5 bases from V and 0 bases from J, with 16 bases in between. CDR3 sequence (DNA): TGTGCCAGTAGTGGGACAACCTCTCCCGCTAACTATGGCTACACCTTC. Translating it yields CASSGTTSPANYGYTF.

This rearrangement joins TRBV2 to TRBJ1-6; D is unclear. Looked up from germline, CDR1 is SNHLY and CDR2 is FYNNEI. The ends were cut back, 3 bases at V and 0 bases at J, with 15 bases in the middle. This CDR3 has 18 amino acids. This CDR3 is CASSDRTPRSSYNSPLHF. CDR3 bases: TGTGCCAGCAGTGACAGGACCCCAAGGAGCTCCTATAATTCACCCCTCCACTTT.

This rearrangement joins TRBV28 to TRBJ1-6; 9 bases agree with TRBD1. This CDR3 comprises 13 residues. V shed 8 bases, J shed 8 bases, and the junction held 4 bases outside the gene matches. Germline V gene sequence: CDR1 MDHEN, CDR2 SYDVKM. DNA of the CDR3: TGTGCCAGCGTTGACAGGGGGTATTCACCCCTCCACTTT. Protein product: CASVDRGYSPLHF. The full variable domain, in which reference TRBV28 and TRBJ1-6 provide the parts outside the CDR3, is DVKVTQSSRYLVKRTGEKVFLECVQDMDHENMFWYRQDPGLGLRLIYFSYDVKMKEKGDIPEGYSVSREKKERFSLILESASTNQTSMYLCASVDRGYSPLHFGNGTRLTVT.

The rearrangement joins TRBV5-1 to TRBJ2-7, with 9 nucleotides matching TRBD1. Unmatched junction bases numbered 4, after V lost 1 base and J lost 5 bases. The CDR3 loop spans 14 amino acids. Per germline, CDR1 SGHRS and CDR2 YFSETQ. Here the CDR3 DNA reads TGCGCCAGCAGCTTGACACAGGGGGCTAACGAGCAGTACTTC. Translating gives CASSLTQGANEQYF.

The V call is TRBV4-3, the J call TRBJ2-7, with 11 bases aligning to TRBD2. The germline CDR1 and CDR2 sequences are LGHNA and YSLEER. This CDR3 is 16 amino acids long. J was trimmed by 0 bases and V by 4 bases; bases with no gene match: 5. CDR3 protein: CASSPGTSGLSYEQYF. The CDR3 DNA sequence: TGCGCCAGCAGCCCAGGGACTAGCGGACTCTCCTACGAGCAGTACTTC.

This clone was seen only once. J is TRBJ1-3 and V is TRBV7-2, with a tentative D call TRBD1 (5 bases). This CDR3 is 16 amino acids long. The germline V gene has CDR1 SGHTA and CDR2 FQGNSA. Trimming pared 3 bases from V and 0 bases from J, leaving 12 bases between. CDR3 DNA: TGTGCCAGCAGCTTTGGGTGGGGGAACTCTGGAAACACCATATATTTT. This encodes CASSFGWGNSGNTIYF.

The V call is TRBV5-8, the J call TRBJ1-1, with D uncertain. V lost 0 bases, J lost 7 bases, and 10 bases lay in between. The CDR3 is 13 residues long. CDR1 SGHTS and CDR2 YDEGEE come from the germline V gene. The CDR3, as DNA: TGTGCCAGCAGCTTGGTGCGTGGGAATGAAGCTTTCTTT. Translated: CASSLVRGNEAFF. The complete variable domain, with remaining parts taken from reference TRBV5-8 and TRBJ1-1, reads EAGVTQSPTHLIKTRGQQATLRCSPISGHTSVYWYQQALGLGLQFLLWYDEGEERNRGNFPPRFSGRQFPNYSSELNVNALELEDSALYLCASSLVRGNEAFFGQGTRLTVV.

The chain links TRBV28 to TRBJ1-5; 8 nucleotides line up with TRBD1. Germline V gives CDR1 MDHEN, CDR2 SYDVKM. Trimming cost V 5 bases and J 7 bases; bases outside gene matches: 10. The CDR3 contains 15 residues. In DNA form, the CDR3 reads TGTGCCAGCAGTGTCCCGACAGGGGCAGGGCAGCCCCAGCATTTT. It encodes CASSVPTGAGQPQHF.

The V call is TRBV7-2, the J call TRBJ1-5; D remains unclear. Trimming removed 1 base from V and 6 bases from J, with 16 bases in between. There are 16 residues in the CDR3. Germline CDR1 SGHTA, CDR2 FQGNSA. CDR3 loop: CASSLVGSQGGQPQHF. The CDR3 bases are TGTGCCAGCAGCTTAGTGGGCAGTCAAGGTGGTCAGCCCCAGCATTTT.

The chain recombines TRBV30 with TRBJ1-5; D is undetermined. Germline assignment: CDR1 GTSNPN and CDR2 SVGIG (reference sequence). There are 12 residues in the CDR3. V gave up 1 base and J gave up 4 bases, with 5 bases separating them. The CDR3 DNA sequence: TGTGCCTGGAGTGAGAGAAATCAGCCCCAGCATTTT. Translating gives CAWSERNQPQHF.

In DNA, the CDR3 is TGCGCCAGCAGCCAAGAATTTACTAGCGGGAGGGCCCGGGAGCTGTTTTTT. This translates into CASSQEFTSGRARELFF. This chain connects TRBV4-3 to TRBJ2-2; TRBD2 matches at 13 bases. Germline assignment: CDR1 LGHNA and CDR2 YSLEER. V was clipped by 0 bases and J by 9 bases; unmatched bases: 7. The CDR3 contains 17 residues.

The chain links TRBV27 to TRBJ1-1; the D gene is possibly TRBD1 (5 bases). This CDR3 has 14 residues. Germline CDR1 is MNHEY and CDR2 is SMNVEV (reference sequence). V was trimmed by 6 bases and J by 5 bases, leaving 16 bases between them. The CDR3 DNA follows: TGTGCCAGCAGCCGGGGCGGGGGTGAGACTGAAGCTTTCTTT. This translates into CASSRGGGETEAFF.

This chain uses TRBV27 with TRBJ1-5; 9 bases match TRBD1. The J segment lost 6 bases and the V segment lost 3 bases, leaving 9 bases of the junction unmatched. From germline, CDR1 is MNHEY and CDR2 SMNVEV (reference sequence). The CDR3 sequence is 16 residues long. CDR3 in amino acids: CASSLDPTGGGQPQHF. In DNA, the CDR3 is TGTGCCAGCAGTTTGGATCCGACAGGGGGTGGTCAGCCCCAGCATTTT.

The V call is TRBV7-8, the J call TRBJ2-7; 9 bases line up with TRBD2. The germline V gene encodes CDR1 SGHVS and CDR2 FQNEAQ. Unmatched junction bases numbered 5, after V lost 1 base and J lost 4 bases. This CDR3 comprises 15 residues. CDR3 residues: CASSLGWGLAYEQYF. As DNA, the CDR3 is TGTGCCAGCAGCTTAGGTTGGGGACTAGCTTACGAGCAGTACTTC.

This clone was counted only a few times. J is TRBJ2-1 and V is TRBV27, with D maybe TRBD1 (5 bases). Looked up from germline, CDR1 is MNHEY and CDR2 is SMNVEV (reference sequence). V lost 6 bases and J 9 bases, leaving 21 bases between the germline ends. The CDR3 has 15 residues. Here the CDR3 DNA reads TGTGCCAGCAGCTCCCCTCCGCAGGGAAGGGGTGAGCAGTTCTTC. Its protein product is CASSSPPQGRGEQFF.